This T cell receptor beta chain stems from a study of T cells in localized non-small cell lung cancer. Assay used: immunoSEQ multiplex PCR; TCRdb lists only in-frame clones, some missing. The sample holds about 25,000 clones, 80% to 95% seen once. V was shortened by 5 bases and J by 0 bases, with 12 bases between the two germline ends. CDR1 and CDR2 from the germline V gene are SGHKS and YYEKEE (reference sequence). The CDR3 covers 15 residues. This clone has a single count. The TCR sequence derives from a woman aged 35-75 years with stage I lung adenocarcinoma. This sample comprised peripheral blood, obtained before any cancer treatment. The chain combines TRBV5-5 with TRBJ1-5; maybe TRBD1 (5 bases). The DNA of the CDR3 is TGTGCCAGCAGTCGTACAGGATATAGCAATCAGCCCCAGCATTTT. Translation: CASSRTGYSNQPQHF. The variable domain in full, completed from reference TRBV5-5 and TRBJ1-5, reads DAGVTQSPTHLIKTRGQQVTLRCSPISGHKSVSWYQQVLGQGPQFIFQYYEKEERGRGNFPDRFSARQFPNYSSELNVNALLLGDSALYLCASSRTGYSNQPQHFGDGTRLSIL.